The 16 T cell receptor beta chains listed next were all sequenced from one sample in a study of cytomegalovirus exposure and HLA in healthy donors. Clones were sequenced by immunoSEQ multiplex PCR, and TCRdb holds only the in-frame ones, with some missing. Of over 250,000 clones listed, 65% to 90% are singletons. Sequenced input: PBMCs. These receptors all stem from a woman aged 18-29 years in good health and CMV-seronegative.

V and J are TRBV6-5 and TRBJ1-4, with D perhaps TRBD1 (6 bases). Trimming shortened V by 7 bases and J by 4 bases, and 10 bases separated the two germline ends. Per germline, CDR1 MNHEY and CDR2 SVGAGI. CDR3 length: 13 residues. CDR3 nucleotide sequence: TGTGCCAGCACGGGAGGGGGTAATGAAAAACTGTTTTTT. This codes for CASTGGGNEKLFF.

V and J are TRBV4-3 and TRBJ1-6, with a tentative D call TRBD1 (6 bases). The CDR3 runs to 16 residues. The V end was cut by 0 bases, the J end by 9 bases, with 15 bases between. CDR1 is LGHNA, CDR2 YSLEER, per germline. The chain's CDR3 is CASSQDRQGLASPLHF. The CDR3 region has the DNA TGCGCCAGCAGCCAAGATAGGCAGGGGCTAGCTTCACCCCTCCACTTT.

The chain is built from TRBV19 and TRBJ1-2, with 9 bases identical to TRBD1. Trimming took 10 bases from V and 4 from J; bases not matched to a gene: 7. Germline CDR1 and CDR2: LNHDA and SQIVND (reference sequence). This CDR3 has 13 amino acids. For the CDR3, the DNA is TGTGCCACCGATATGGGACAGGGCTATGGCTACACCTTC. It codes for CATDMGQGYGYTF.

V is TRBV27 and J is TRBJ2-1, with 16 bases matching TRBD2. Germline lookup yields CDR1 MNHEY and CDR2 SMNVEV (reference sequence). The CDR3 is 17 residues long. The J segment lost 9 bases and the V segment lost 5 bases, leaving 10 bases of the junction unmatched. CDR3 in amino acids: CASSPPGLAGGRAEQFF. In DNA, the CDR3 is TGTGCCAGCAGTCCTCCGGGACTAGCGGGAGGGCGGGCTGAGCAGTTCTTC.

This chain joins TRBV6-5 and TRBJ1-2; the match to TRBD1 covers 9 bases. V lost 2 bases to trimming and J lost 3 bases; unmatched junction nucleotides: 4. The V gene's germline CDR1 is MNHEY and CDR2 SVGAGI. The CDR3 loop spans 15 amino acids. As DNA, the CDR3 is TGTGCCAGCAGTTACCTACAGGGGGCCCACTATGGCTACACCTTC. It encodes CASSYLQGAHYGYTF.

This clone was detected once. The chain is built from TRBV6-5 and TRBJ2-7; TRBD1 matches at 8 bases. The CDR3 is 15 amino acids. V shed 2 bases and J 5 bases; nucleotides not matched to a gene: 8. Germline assignment: CDR1 MNHEY and CDR2 SVGAGI. The CDR3 loop is CASSYLPGQADEQYF. CDR3 DNA sequence: TGTGCCAGCAGTTACCTACCGGGACAGGCAGACGAGCAGTACTTC.

The V gene is TRBV9, the J gene TRBJ2-1; TRBD2 is a possible D gene (6 bases). The length of the CDR3 is 14 residues. V lost 0 bases to trimming and J lost 6 bases, with 10 bases between them. The germline gives CDR1 SGDLS, CDR2 YYNGEE. The CDR3 loop is CASSVETSSNEQFF. In DNA, the CDR3 is TGTGCCAGCAGCGTAGAAACTAGCAGCAATGAGCAGTTCTTC.

V usage is TRBV30 and J usage is TRBJ2-7, with D tentatively TRBD2 (5 bases). Trimming took 2 bases from V and 5 from J, leaving 13 bases between them. The CDR3 is made up of 13 amino acids. Per the germline V gene, CDR1 is GTSNPN and CDR2 is SVGIG (reference sequence). In nucleotides, the CDR3 is TGTGCCTGGAGTCCCGGACTGCTTGACGAGCAGTACTTC. It codes for CAWSPGLLDEQYF.

The V call is TRBV9, the J call TRBJ2-1; D possibly corresponds to TRBD2 (6 bases). The V end was cut by 0 bases, the J end by 2 bases, with 9 bases between. Germline loops: CDR1 SGDLS, CDR2 YYNGEE. This CDR3 comprises 15 residues. The DNA of the CDR3 is TGTGCCAGCAGCGTAGGTGGGAGGCCCTACAATGAGCAGTTCTTC. As protein: CASSVGGRPYNEQFF. Together with reference TRBV9 and TRBJ2-1, the CDR3 gives the full variable domain: DSGVTQTPKHLITATGQRVTLRCSPRSGDLSVYWYQQSLDQGLQFLIQYYNGEERAKGNILERFSAQQFPDLHSELNLSSLELGDSALYFCASSVGGRPYNEQFFGPGTRLTVL.

The chain is built from TRBV7-2 and TRBJ2-7; 10 nucleotides match TRBD1. CDR1 is SGHTA, CDR2 FQGNSA, per germline. The CDR3 totals 15 residues. V lost 1 base, J lost 3 bases, and 3 bases stayed unmatched. The CDR3 reads CASSLVGTGDYEQYF. For the CDR3, the DNA is TGTGCCAGCAGCTTAGTAGGGACAGGGGACTACGAGCAGTACTTC.

V is TRBV2 and J is TRBJ1-1; a weak D match, TRBD1 (6 bases). This CDR3 comprises 15 residues. Trimming took 3 bases from V and 1 from J, leaving 12 bases between them. Germline-derived CDR1 and CDR2 are SNHLY and FYNNEI. CDR3 residues: CASSDRGAQNTEAFF. Here the CDR3 DNA reads TGTGCCAGCAGTGATCGGGGGGCTCAGAACACTGAAGCTTTCTTT. Filled out from reference TRBV2 and TRBJ1-1, the complete variable domain reads EPEVTQTPSHQVTQMGQEVILRCVPISNHLYFYWYRQILGQKVEFLVSFYNNEISEKSEIFDDQFSVERPDGSNFTLKIRSTKLEDSAMYFCASSDRGAQNTEAFFGQGTRLTVV.

The genes are TRBV6-5 and TRBJ1-2; 10 bases are a match to TRBD1. Germline CDR1 and CDR2: MNHEY and SVGAGI. CDR3 size: 15 residues. After removal of 2 bases from V and 7 bases from J, the junction contained 7 bases not matched to a gene. CDR3 sequence: CASSYEETGGSGYTF. In nucleotides, the CDR3 is TGTGCCAGCAGTTACGAAGAGACAGGGGGCTCTGGCTACACCTTC.

V gene TRBV4-3 combines with J gene TRBJ1-2; D unclear. Trimming took off 1 base at V and 2 bases at J, with 11 bases between the two ends. Germline CDR1 LGHNA, CDR2 YSLEER. There are 15 residues in the CDR3. The CDR3 region is CASSQVGGGNYGYTF. The CDR3 bases are TGCGCCAGCAGCCAAGTGGGCGGCGGGAACTATGGCTACACCTTC.

The chain links TRBV6-5 to TRBJ1-2; D call uncertain. The germline V and J ends were trimmed by 0 bases and 0 bases, with 11 bases remaining between them. The CDR3 has 16 amino acids. CDR1 and CDR2 from the germline V gene are MNHEY and SVGAGI. The CDR3 DNA follows: TGTGCCAGCAGTTACTCGAGTGAACAGACTAACTATGGCTACACCTTC. Its protein is CASSYSSEQTNYGYTF.

This chain uses TRBV18 with TRBJ2-7, with D hard to call. CDR1 is KGHSH and CDR2 is LQKENI in the germline V gene. CDR3 length: 14 residues. Trimming took 3 bases from V and 0 from J, leaving 9 bases between them. In nucleotides, the CDR3 is TGTGCCAGCTCACCGCAAGGCGGCTCCTACGAGCAGTACTTC. Translating gives CASSPQGGSYEQYF.

The chain has TRBV6-4 and TRBJ2-6; perhaps TRBD2 as D (6 bases). V lost 0 bases and J 2 bases, leaving 11 bases between the germline ends. The CDR3 is 17 amino acids. Germline CDR1 is MRHNA and CDR2 is SNTAGT. The CDR3 DNA is TGTGCCAGCAGTGACTCGGGGGGTGTCACTGGGGCCAACGTCCTGACTTTC. This codes for CASSDSGGVTGANVLTF.